One sample yielded the 29 T cell receptor beta chains listed below, sequenced in a study of Graves' ophthalmopathy and Graves' hyperthyroidism. Beta-chain TCR CDR3 regions were amplified from RNA transcripts. Second-round multiplex PCR came after first-round RT-PCR with HTBI primers. TCRdb analysed the multiplex PCR reads with MiXCR anew, one entry per CDR3 protein. The data show about 400,000 distinct CDR3 sequences, roughly 18% seen once. What was sequenced was peripheral blood. The receptors stem from a woman aged 18-29 years with Graves' ophthalmopathy.

This clonotype has a count of ten or more. The chain recombines TRBV6-2 or TRBV6-3 with TRBJ2-5; TRBD2 matches 13 bases. V lost 1 base and J lost 5; bases outside the gene matches: 7. The germline gives CDR1 MNHEY, CDR2 SVGEGT. The CDR3 extends over 17 amino acids. This CDR3 is CASSYWGTSGVGETQYF. Written as DNA, the CDR3 is TGTGCCAGCAGTTACTGGGGGACTAGCGGGGTCGGGGAGACCCAGTACTTC.

The chain links TRBV2 to TRBJ2-7; weak D call: TRBD2 (5 bases). In germline, CDR1 is SNHLY, CDR2 FYNNEI. Trimming removed 7 bases at V and 6 bases at J, with 16 bases between. This CDR3 comprises 13 residues. CDR3 nucleotides: TGTGCCAGCACCCCAGCCCACAGCGGCGAGCAGTACTTC. It yields the protein CASTPAHSGEQYF.

This clonotype was seen at least ten times. The DNA of the CDR3 is TGTGCCAGCAGCTTAGATGGGGTCTACGAGCAGTACTTC. Encoded protein: CASSLDGVYEQYF. This rearrangement joins TRBV11-2 to TRBJ2-7; D remains unclear. The V and J ends lost 0 bases and 3 bases respectively, with 6 bases between them. Germline CDR1 SGHAT, CDR2 FQNNGV. This CDR3 contains 13 residues.

The V and J genes are TRBV6-5 and TRBJ1-1; D unresolved. Germline V lookup: CDR1 MNHEY, CDR2 SVGAGI. This CDR3 has 9 amino acids. V gave up 7 bases and J gave up 12 bases, with 9 bases separating them. The CDR3 DNA sequence: TGTGCCAGCACGGAATCTCCTTTCTTT. This encodes CASTESPFF.

This chain uses TRBV29-1 with TRBJ2-7; no clear D. Per germline, CDR1 SQVTM and CDR2 ANQGSEA. Between the trimmed V and J ends, which lost 4 bases and 2 bases, there was a span of 15 bases. This CDR3 contains 14 residues. The CDR3 sequence is CSVVVPPEPYEQYF. CDR3 DNA sequence: TGCAGCGTTGTCGTCCCGCCAGAACCCTACGAGCAGTACTTC.

This clonotype was picked up many times. The chain couples TRBV28 to TRBJ2-5, with 7 positions matching TRBD2. J gave up 2 bases and V 4 bases, and 7 bases lay outside the gene matches. The CDR3 runs 15 residues. From germline, CDR1 is MDHEN and CDR2 SYDVKM. CDR3 residues: CASSSSGEGQETQYF. CDR3 coding DNA: TGTGCCAGCAGTTCCTCGGGGGAGGGGCAAGAGACCCAGTACTTC.

This clonotype has ten or more counts. The rearrangement uses TRBV12-3 or TRBV12-4 and TRBJ1-2; no firm D call. This CDR3 is 15 amino acids long. The V end was cut by 3 bases, the J end by 3 bases, with 14 bases between. The CDR3 loop is CASSFNGERDYGYTF. The CDR3 coding sequence is TGTGCCAGCAGTTTCAACGGGGAGAGGGACTATGGCTACACCTTC.

This chain connects TRBV7-2 to TRBJ1-2; 7 bases agree with TRBD1. Trimming took 5 bases from V and 8 from J; bases not matched to a gene: 8. There are 13 residues in the CDR3. Germline-derived CDR1 and CDR2 are SGHTA and FQGNSA. CDR3 protein: CASSQETGSGYTF. The CDR3 DNA sequence: TGTGCCAGCAGCCAAGAGACAGGGAGCGGCTACACCTTC. The full variable domain, its missing parts supplied by reference TRBV7-2 and TRBJ1-2, is GAGVSQSPSNKVTEKGKDVELRCDPISGHTALYWYRQSLGQGLEFLIYFQGNSAPDKSGLPSDRFSAERTGGSVSTLTIQRTQQEDSAVYLCASSQETGSGYTFGSGTRLTVV.

At least ten counts were recorded for this clonotype. The rearrangement joins TRBV6-1 to TRBJ2-7; the D gene is possibly TRBD2 (6 bases). The CDR3 has 14 amino acids. Trimming took 2 bases from V and 3 from J, leaving 11 bases between them. Germline V gene sequence: CDR1 MNHNS, CDR2 SASEGT. The DNA of the CDR3 is TGTGCCAGCAGTGAATTCGGGGGTAACTACGAGCAGTACTTC. This sequence encodes CASSEFGGNYEQYF.

The CDR3 region is CASSRAPQATYEQYF. The CDR3 DNA reads as TGTGCCAGCTCACGCGCCCCCCAGGCGACCTACGAGCAGTACTTC. The rearrangement uses TRBV18 and TRBJ2-7; D gene unclear. The ends were cut back, 4 bases at V and 2 bases at J, with 15 bases in the middle. The CDR3 loop spans 15 amino acids. Germline-derived CDR1 and CDR2 are KGHSH and LQKENI.

In this sample, this clonotype turned up many times. The chain joins TRBV27 to TRBJ1-1; TRBD1 matches 7 bases. V lost 6 bases and J lost 0; bases outside the gene matches: 4. CDR1 is MNHEY, CDR2 SMNVEV, per germline (reference sequence). CDR3 length: 14 residues. CDR3 sequence (DNA): TGTGCCAGCAGAATCGACAGGGTGAACACTGAAGCTTTCTTT. It translates to CASRIDRVNTEAFF.

This clonotype showed up many times. The genes are TRBV6-2 or TRBV6-3 and TRBJ2-5; D not certain. CDR1 is MNHEY and CDR2 is SVGEGT in the germline V gene. CDR3 length equals 16 residues. Trimming left V 0 bases short and J 3 bases short, with 14 bases between. CDR3 loop: CASSYSRRVSEETQYF. In nucleotides, the CDR3 is TGTGCCAGCAGTTACTCGAGAAGGGTTTCCGAAGAGACCCAGTACTTC.

This clonotype has at least ten counts. The V and J genes are TRBV25-1 and TRBJ2-2; D possibly corresponds to TRBD2 (5 bases). Germline V lookup: CDR1 MGHDK, CDR2 SYGVNS. Trimming took off 6 bases at V and 5 bases at J, with 10 bases between the two ends. The CDR3 length is 13 residues. The CDR3 DNA follows: TGTGCCAGCAGCATACTAGGAACCGGGGAGCTGTTTTTT. Its translation: CASSILGTGELFF.

The rearrangement uses TRBV7-2 and TRBJ2-7, with TRBD2 matching over 7 bases. CDR1 SGHTA and CDR2 FQGNSA come from the germline V gene. This CDR3 spans 16 amino acids. The trim removed 0 bases at V and 5 bases at J, leaving 10 bases unmatched. The CDR3 protein is CASSLAADRGGNEQYF. Written as DNA, the CDR3 is TGTGCCAGCAGCTTAGCGGCTGATAGGGGAGGGAACGAGCAGTACTTC.

This clonotype was seen repeatedly, ten times or more. V usage is TRBV7-3 and J usage is TRBJ1-6; no reliable D call. Trimming cost V 1 base and J 9 bases, with 13 bases left between them. The V gene's germline CDR1 is SGHTA and CDR2 FQGTGA. CDR3 size: 15 residues. The CDR3 coding sequence is TGTGCCAGCAGCTTAAATCCCGCCGGCCGTTCACCCCTCCACTTT. It is translated as CASSLNPAGRSPLHF.

The sample holds many counts of this clonotype. The rearrangement joins TRBV19 to TRBJ1-5; D is possibly TRBD1 (5 bases). Germline lookup yields CDR1 LNHDA and CDR2 SQIVND (reference sequence). V lost 9 bases, J lost 2 bases, and 14 bases lay in between. The CDR3 is 14 residues long. Here the CDR3 DNA reads TGTGCCAGCCGGCGGGGGGATGGCAATCAGCCCCAGCATTTT. It specifies CASRRGDGNQPQHF.

The chain uses TRBV28 and TRBJ1-2, with a weak D call TRBD1 (5 bases). The CDR3 has 14 residues. Germline CDR1 reads MDHEN; CDR2 reads SYDVKM. V lost 7 bases, J lost 8 bases, and 20 bases lay in between. CDR3 region: CASTTGTFVEGYTF. The CDR3 DNA follows: TGTGCCAGCACTACCGGGACGTTCGTAGAAGGCTACACCTTC.

There are many counts of this clonotype. The chain joins TRBV10-3 to TRBJ2-5; TRBD1 might be the D (5 bases). This CDR3 comprises 13 residues. The V gene's germline CDR1 is ENHRY and CDR2 SYGVKD. V was cut by 10 bases and J by 0 bases, with 12 bases left in between. The chain's CDR3 is CATHDSDQETQYF. The CDR3, as DNA: TGTGCCACCCATGACAGCGACCAAGAGACCCAGTACTTC.

This clonotype was observed at least ten times. The V gene is TRBV27, the J gene TRBJ1-1; 9 nucleotides line up with TRBD1. Trimming cost V 6 bases and J 0 bases; bases outside gene matches: 11. Germline V gives CDR1 MNHEY, CDR2 SMNVEV (reference sequence). CDR3 length: 17 residues. CDR3 sequence reads: CASSDTYRGPVNTEAFF. The CDR3 DNA sequence: TGTGCCAGCAGCGATACCTACAGGGGGCCAGTGAACACTGAAGCTTTCTTT.

The table lists this clonotype with many counts. The chain employs TRBV5-1 and TRBJ2-7, with D tentatively TRBD1 or TRBD2 (5 bases each). The CDR3 spans 15 residues. In germline, CDR1 is SGHRS, CDR2 YFSETQ. Trimming cost V 4 bases and J 3 bases, with 17 bases left between them. In nucleotides, the CDR3 is TGCGCCAGCAGCCGGGGACCCCCTTTAGACTACGAGCAGTACTTC. It yields the protein CASSRGPPLDYEQYF.

This clonotype was seen ten or more times. This rearrangement joins TRBV28 to TRBJ1-1; no definite D call. The CDR3 extends over 14 amino acids. Germline-derived CDR1 and CDR2 are MDHEN and SYDVKM. The V end lost 2 bases, the J end lost 5 bases, and 12 bases lay between the germline ends. Here the CDR3 reads CASSLLGKVTEAFF. The DNA of the CDR3 is TGTGCCAGCAGTTTACTGGGGAAGGTAACTGAAGCTTTCTTT.

The rearrangement joins TRBV28 to TRBJ1-5; D is unclear. Trimming removed 4 bases at V and 6 bases at J, with 10 bases between. The CDR3 has 13 amino acids. Germline lookup yields CDR1 MDHEN and CDR2 SYDVKM. The DNA for the CDR3 is TGTGCCAGCAGTTACAGTATGGGTCAGCCCCAGCATTTT. Translation gives CASSYSMGQPQHF. Supplemented by reference TRBV28 and TRBJ1-5, the full variable domain reads DVKVTQSSRYLVKRTGEKVFLECVQDMDHENMFWYRQDPGLGLRLIYFSYDVKMKEKGDIPEGYSVSREKKERFSLILESASTNQTSMYLCASSYSMGQPQHFGDGTRLSIL.

This clonotype was detected ten times or more. V gene TRBV7-8 combines with J gene TRBJ2-5; 9 bases map to TRBD1. CDR1 and CDR2 (germline): SGHVS, FQNEAQ. This CDR3 is built from 16 residues. V shed 7 bases and J 7 bases; nucleotides not matched to a gene: 16. CDR3 sequence reads: CASIYRGGQGMGTQYF. Written as DNA, the CDR3 is TGTGCCAGCATCTACCGCGGCGGACAGGGGATGGGGACCCAGTACTTC. The whole variable domain, filled in from reference TRBV7-8 and TRBJ2-5, reads GAGVSQSPRYKVAKRGQDVALRCDPISGHVSLFWYQQALGQGPEFLTYFQNEAQLDKSGLPSDRFFAERPEGSVSTLKIQRTQQEDSAVYLCASIYRGGQGMGTQYFGPGTRLLVL.

In its sample, this clonotype was seen many times. The chain combines TRBV7-2 with TRBJ2-7; 8 bases align to TRBD2. With 4 bases clipped from V and 6 bases from J, the junction kept 11 bases outside the gene matches. The germline V gene encodes CDR1 SGHTA and CDR2 FQGNSA. CDR3 length: 15 amino acids. CDR3 DNA sequence: TGTGCCAGCAGCTCCACATACAGCGGGAGCAGCGAGCAGTACTTC. Its translation is CASSSTYSGSSEQYF.

There are many counts of this clonotype. CDR3 sequence (DNA): TGTGCCAGCAGCTTGGGGACAGGGAAGACTAACTATGGCTACACCTTC. This sequence encodes CASSLGTGKTNYGYTF. The genes are TRBV5-4 and TRBJ1-2, with 8 bases that match TRBD1. Germline loops: CDR1 SGHNT, CDR2 YYREEE (reference sequence). Trimming cost V 0 bases and J 0 bases; bases outside gene matches: 4. This CDR3 has 16 residues.

There are many counts of this clonotype. V usage is TRBV6-1 and J usage is TRBJ1-1; D not certain. The CDR3 runs 15 residues. Germline V lookup: CDR1 MNHNS, CDR2 SASEGT. V was pared by 0 bases and J by 1 base, with 9 bases between. CDR3 amino acids: CASSEAGFKNTEAFF. Written as DNA, the CDR3 is TGTGCCAGCAGTGAAGCAGGGTTTAAGAACACTGAAGCTTTCTTT.

The chain joins TRBV6-1 to TRBJ1-1; 8 positions agree with TRBD1. Trimming at V came to 6 bases and at J to 4 bases, leaving 16 bases not matched to a gene. From germline, CDR1 is MNHNS and CDR2 SASEGT. CDR3 length: 17 residues. The CDR3 DNA reads as TGTGCCAGCAGCAGCCTCCGGGACAGGAGTAGTGGCACTGAAGCTTTCTTT. This gives the protein CASSSLRDRSSGTEAFF.

This clonotype was seen repeatedly, ten times or more. The V and J genes are TRBV20-1 and TRBJ1-6; D may be TRBD1 (5 bases). Germline loops: CDR1 DFQATT, CDR2 SNEGSKA (reference sequence). With 3 bases removed from V and 10 bases from J, the gap between germline ends came to 22 bases. The CDR3 sequence is 16 residues long. The DNA for the CDR3 is TGCAGTGCTAGGGATCCCCGACCGGCCCAGGGATCACCCCTCCACTTT. Its protein product is CSARDPRPAQGSPLHF.

The chain links TRBV4-2 to TRBJ2-7; the D gene is possibly TRBD1 (7 bases). Germline V CDR1 and CDR2: LGHNA, YNFKEQ. V lost 6 bases to trimming and J lost 5 bases, with 14 bases between them. There are 13 residues in the CDR3. In DNA, the CDR3 is TGTGCCAGCAGTCTCCAGGGGGGTAACGAGCAGTACTTC. It specifies CASSLQGGNEQYF.